These 8 T cell receptor beta chains were sequenced from one sample in a study of T cell repertoires in cytomegalovirus infection. Their target antigens are unknown. Using its own MiXCR run on the reads, TCRdb lists one record per CDR3 protein. The sample includes approximately 910,000 distinct CDR3 sequences, about 33% of them seen just once. The sequences come from cultured CD8+ T cells from PBMCs, collected from culture after CMV antigen stimulation. These TCRs come from a human donor in good health (CMV status not recorded). Some clones in this sample may be carry-over from other donors' samples.

The chain is built from TRBV28 and TRBJ1-2; tentatively, D is TRBD1 (6 bases). Germline CDR1 reads MDHEN; CDR2 reads SYDVKM. The V end lost 5 bases, the J end lost 4 bases, and 17 bases lay between the germline ends. The length of the CDR3 is 15 residues. CDR3 bases: TGTGCCAGCAGTGAACTAGGGGGGGATAGCTATGGCTACACCTTC. Encoded protein: CASSELGGDSYGYTF.

There are a few counts of this clonotype. The chain links TRBV4-3 to TRBJ1-1; TRBD1 might be the D (5 bases). The germline gives CDR1 LGHNA, CDR2 YSLEER. This CDR3 region has 14 residues. The V end lost 0 bases, the J end lost 2 bases, and 7 bases lay between the germline ends. The CDR3 DNA is TGCGCCAGCAGCCAAGAGGGACCTAACACTGAAGCTTTCTTT. The encoded protein is CASSQEGPNTEAFF.

This clonotype was recorded only once. One junction end does not reproduce the germline sequence, and a read error may be involved. The V and J genes are TRBV6-6 and TRBJ1-5; D remains ambiguous. This CDR3 contains 14 residues. Germline V gene sequence: CDR1 MNHNY, CDR2 SVGAGI (reference sequence). CDR3 amino acids: CVSSYSAINQPQHF. CDR3 sequence (DNA): TGTGTCAGCAGTTATAGTGCGATTAATCAGCCCCAGCATTTT.

J is TRBJ1-5 and V is TRBV6-8, with unresolved D. Deletions cut 4 bases from V and 3 bases from J, with 7 bases between. CDR1 and CDR2 from the germline V gene are MNHGY and SAAAGT. The CDR3 runs to 13 residues. The CDR3 nucleotides are TGTGCCAGCAGTTCTACCAACAATCAGCCCCAGCATTTT. This translates into CASSSTNNQPQHF.

The sample holds a few counts of this clonotype. As DNA, the CDR3 is TGTGCCAGCAGCTTGGTACCAGGGGGCTTGACTGAAGCTTTCTTT. Encoded protein: CASSLVPGGLTEAFF. The chain is built from TRBV5-6 and TRBJ1-1; 8 nucleotides agree with TRBD1. V dropped 0 bases and J dropped 5; count of bases not matched to a gene: 6. Germline V CDR1 and CDR2: SGHDT, YYEEEE. The CDR3 extends over 15 amino acids.

The V call is TRBV19, the J call TRBJ1-1; 8 nucleotides line up with TRBD1. V lost 0 bases to trimming and J lost 1 base; unmatched junction nucleotides: 1. Germline CDR1 is LNHDA and CDR2 is SQIVND (reference sequence). The CDR3 contains 15 residues. The CDR3 loop reads CASSIDGQGNTEAFF. As DNA, the CDR3 is TGTGCCAGTAGTATAGATGGACAGGGGAACACTGAAGCTTTCTTT.

J is TRBJ2-7 and V is TRBV7-9, with D hard to call. Germline assignment: CDR1 SEHNR and CDR2 FQNEAQ (reference sequence). The CDR3 contains 14 residues. With 2 bases removed from V and 2 bases from J, the gap between germline ends came to 10 bases. CDR3 amino acids: CASSLSGHPYEQYF. The CDR3 nucleotides are TGTGCCAGCAGCTTATCCGGGCACCCCTACGAGCAGTACTTC.

This clonotype was detected many times. This chain connects TRBV12-3 or TRBV12-4 to TRBJ1-5; weak D call: TRBD1 (6 bases). This CDR3 has 15 amino acids. The V end was cut by 5 bases, the J end by 0 bases, with 11 bases between. The CDR3 spells CASSKGGYSNQPQHF. The CDR3 region has the DNA TGTGCCAGCAGTAAAGGGGGATATAGCAATCAGCCCCAGCATTTT.